Listed below are T cell receptor beta chains from one sample, sequenced in a study of PD-L1 blockade in urothelial cancer. Generated by immunoSEQ multiplex PCR, the TCRdb table keeps only in-frame clones and is missing some. The table has 30,000 to 50,000 clones, around 89% seen once; the top ten hold approximately 2%. This specimen was PBMCs, taken around atezolizumab (anti-PD-L1) treatment. The receptors were gathered from a man between 60 and 75 years old with urothelial cancer. CDR3s include the opening cysteine and the closing phenylalanine or tryptophan. A D gene is named only where the DNA matches it firmly. Size tells how often a clone was seen (once, few, many) or the class of an expanded clone, and some rows leave it out.

>.|TRBJ2-7|.|TRBV4-1
CASSQDGRDLLGEQYF
TGCGCCAGCAGCCAAGACGGCCGGGATCTGCTCGGCGAGCAGTACTTC
>.|TRBJ2-7|TRBD1|TRBV11-3
CASTLGGQGDYEQYF
TGTGCCAGCACCCTGGGAGGACAGGGTGATTACGAGCAGTACTTC
>.|TRBJ1-2|TRBD1|TRBV10-3
CAISEGQGGNYGYTF
TGTGCCATCAGCGAGGGACAGGGGGGTAACTATGGCTACACCTTC
>.|TRBJ1-1|.|TRBV6-1
CASSAGWEGNTEAFF
TGTGCCAGCAGTGCAGGGTGGGAGGGGAACACTGAAGCTTTCTTT
>.|TRBJ1-5|TRBD1|TRBV27
CASSLRPGGDQPQHF
TGTGCCAGCAGTTTACGCCCAGGGGGAGATCAGCCCCAGCATTTT
>.|TRBJ2-5|TRBD2|TRBV7-3
CASSLNSGRAGETQYF
TGTGCCAGCAGCTTAAATAGCGGGAGGGCCGGGGAGACCCAGTACTTC
>once|TRBJ2-2|.|TRBV28
CASRRQGGTGELFF
TGTGCCAGCAGGAGGCAGGGCGGAACCGGGGAGCTGTTTTTT
>.|TRBJ2-1|.|TRBV11-2
CASSLDSSAKGGEQFF
TGTGCCAGCAGCTTAGATTCGTCGGCAAAGGGGGGGGAGCAGTTCTTC
>.|TRBJ2-7|TRBD2|TRBV28
CASTLGGTSGIYEQYF
TGTGCCAGCACTCTTGGGGGGACTAGCGGAATCTACGAGCAGTACTTC
>.|TRBJ2-7|.|TRBV5-4
CASSLEQGYEQYF
TGTGCCAGCAGCTTGGAACAGGGCTACGAGCAGTACTTC
>few|TRBJ1-1|TRBD1|TRBV2
CASSAGGFTEAFF
TGTGCCAGCAGTGCAGGGGGTTTCACTGAAGCTTTCTTT
>.|TRBJ1-2|.|TRBV28
CASSFPLGGPYGYTF
TGTGCCAGCAGTTTCCCCCTCGGGGGGCCCTATGGCTACACCTTC
>.|TRBJ2-1|.|TRBV29-1
CSVEGDNEQFF
TGCAGCGTCGAAGGAGACAATGAGCAGTTCTTC
>.|TRBJ2-5|.|TRBV6-6
CASSPSVSGSETQYF
TGTGCCAGCAGCCCGTCCGTTAGCGGATCAGAGACCCAGTACTTC
>.|TRBJ2-7|.|TRBV27
CAISLRKSSYEQYF
TGTGCCATCTCCTTGCGGAAGAGCTCCTACGAGCAGTACTTC
>.|TRBJ1-5|.|TRBV28
CATHRSGGLEPQHF
TGTGCCACCCACCGCTCGGGGGGGTTAGAGCCCCAGCATTTT
>.|TRBJ1-1|.|TRBV7-9
CASSLVETSLEAFF
TGTGCCAGCAGCTTAGTCGAGACAAGCCTCGAAGCTTTCTTT
>.|TRBJ2-1|TRBD2|TRBV7-2
CASSLGLAGENEQFF
TGTGCCAGCAGCTTAGGACTAGCGGGGGAGAATGAGCAGTTCTTC
>.|TRBJ1-1|.|TRBV19
CASSTVPGTEAFF
TGTGCCAGTAGTACGGTCCCGGGCACTGAAGCTTTCTTT
>.|TRBJ2-1|.|TRBV5-1
CASSLSGASYNEQFF
TGCGCCAGCAGCTTGAGCGGTGCCTCCTACAATGAGCAGTTCTTC
>.|TRBJ2-2|TRBD2|TRBV7-8
CATTAQTAGDTGELFF
TGTGCCACTACCGCGCAGACAGCGGGAGACACCGGGGAGCTGTTTTTT
>.|TRBJ1-5|TRBD1|TRBV19
CASSSHRGGNNQPQHF
TGTGCCAGTAGTTCCCACAGGGGAGGCAACAATCAGCCCCAGCATTTT
>once|TRBJ2-1|.|TRBV5-1
CASSLESSLRGNEQFF
TGCGCCAGCAGCTTGGAAAGCTCGCTTCGCGGCAATGAGCAGTTCTTC
>.|TRBJ1-5|TRBD1|TRBV30
CASGGDRGLGQPQHF
TGTGCCTCGGGGGGTGACAGGGGGTTAGGTCAGCCCCAGCATTTT
>.|TRBJ2-1|TRBD2|TRBV9
CASSVATMASGLDEQFF
TGTGCCAGCAGCGTAGCTACGATGGCTAGCGGGCTCGATGAGCAGTTCTTC
>.|TRBJ2-1|TRBD1|TRBV2
CASRLDRSSYNEQFF
TGTGCCAGCAGATTGGACAGGAGCTCCTACAATGAGCAGTTCTTC